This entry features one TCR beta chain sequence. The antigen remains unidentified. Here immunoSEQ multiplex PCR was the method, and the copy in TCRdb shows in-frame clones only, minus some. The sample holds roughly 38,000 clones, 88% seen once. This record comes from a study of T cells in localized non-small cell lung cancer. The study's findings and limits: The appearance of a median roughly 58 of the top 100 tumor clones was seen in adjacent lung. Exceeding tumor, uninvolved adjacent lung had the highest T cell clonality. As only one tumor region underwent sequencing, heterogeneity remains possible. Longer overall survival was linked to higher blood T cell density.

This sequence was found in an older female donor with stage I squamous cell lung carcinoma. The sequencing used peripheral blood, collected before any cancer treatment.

The CDR3 nucleotides read TGCGCCAGCAGCTTGGGTTCGTTGGATCAGCCCCAGCATTTT. Translation gives CASSLGSLDQPQHF. The chain employs TRBV5-1 and TRBJ1-5; D gene ambiguous. The germline CDR1 and CDR2 sequences are SGHRS and YFSETQ. The CDR3 spans 14 residues. V was shortened by 0 bases and J by 5 bases, with 9 bases between the two germline ends.